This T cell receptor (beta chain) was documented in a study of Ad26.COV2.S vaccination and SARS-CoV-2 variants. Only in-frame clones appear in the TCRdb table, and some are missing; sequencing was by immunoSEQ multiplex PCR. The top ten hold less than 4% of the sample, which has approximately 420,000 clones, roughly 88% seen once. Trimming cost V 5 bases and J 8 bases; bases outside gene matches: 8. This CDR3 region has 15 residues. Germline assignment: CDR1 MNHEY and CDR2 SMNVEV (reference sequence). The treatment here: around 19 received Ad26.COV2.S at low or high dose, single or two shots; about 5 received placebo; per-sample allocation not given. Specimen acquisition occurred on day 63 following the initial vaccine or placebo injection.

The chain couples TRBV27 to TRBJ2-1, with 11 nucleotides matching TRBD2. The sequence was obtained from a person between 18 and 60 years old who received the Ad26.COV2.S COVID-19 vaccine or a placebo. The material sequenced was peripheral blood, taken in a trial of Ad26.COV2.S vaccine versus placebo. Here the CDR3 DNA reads TGTGCCAGCAGTGCGAGACTAGCGGGGAGGGATGAGCAGTTCTTC. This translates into CASSARLAGRDEQFF.